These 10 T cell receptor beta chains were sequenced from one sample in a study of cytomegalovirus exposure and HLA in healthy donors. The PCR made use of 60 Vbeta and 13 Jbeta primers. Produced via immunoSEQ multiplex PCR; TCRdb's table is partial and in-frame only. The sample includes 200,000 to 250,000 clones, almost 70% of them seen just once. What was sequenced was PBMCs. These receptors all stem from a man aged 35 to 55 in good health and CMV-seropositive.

CDR3 residues: CASSLKGSTEAFF. In nucleotides, the CDR3 is TGTGCCAGCAGCCTAAAGGGGTCCACTGAAGCTTTCTTT. The V call is TRBV13, the J call TRBJ1-1; TRBD1 might be the D (5 bases). Germline lookup yields CDR1 PRHDT and CDR2 FYEKMQ (reference sequence). The CDR3 is 13 amino acids. V was pared by 5 bases and J by 4 bases, with 11 bases between.

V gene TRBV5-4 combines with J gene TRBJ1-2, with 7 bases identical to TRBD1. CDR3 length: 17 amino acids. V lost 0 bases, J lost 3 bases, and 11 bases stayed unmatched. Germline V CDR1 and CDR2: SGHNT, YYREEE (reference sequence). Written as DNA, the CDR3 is TGTGCCAGCAGCTTGGTGGCAGGGGGTCCCCGAGACTATGGCTACACCTTC. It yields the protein CASSLVAGGPRDYGYTF.

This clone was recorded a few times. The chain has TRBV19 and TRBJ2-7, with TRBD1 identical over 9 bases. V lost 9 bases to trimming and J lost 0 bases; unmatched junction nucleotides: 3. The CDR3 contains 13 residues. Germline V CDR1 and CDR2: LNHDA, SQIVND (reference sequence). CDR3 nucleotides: TGTGCCAGCGGGACAGGGCCCTCCTACGAGCAGTACTTC. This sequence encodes CASGTGPSYEQYF. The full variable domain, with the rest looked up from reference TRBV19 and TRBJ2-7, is DGGITQSPKYLFRKEGQNVTLSCEQNLNHDAMYWYRQDPGQGLRLIYYSQIVNDFQKGDIAEGYSVSREKKESFPLTVTSAQKNPTAFYLCASGTGPSYEQYFGPGTRLTVT.

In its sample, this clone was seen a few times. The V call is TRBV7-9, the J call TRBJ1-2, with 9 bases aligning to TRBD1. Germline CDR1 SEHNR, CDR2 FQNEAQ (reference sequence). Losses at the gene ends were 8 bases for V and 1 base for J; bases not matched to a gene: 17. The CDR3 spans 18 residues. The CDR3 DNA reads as TGTGCCAGCTGGGGGGACAGGGTCTATCCCGGGGGTAACTATGGCTACACCTTC. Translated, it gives CASWGDRVYPGGNYGYTF.

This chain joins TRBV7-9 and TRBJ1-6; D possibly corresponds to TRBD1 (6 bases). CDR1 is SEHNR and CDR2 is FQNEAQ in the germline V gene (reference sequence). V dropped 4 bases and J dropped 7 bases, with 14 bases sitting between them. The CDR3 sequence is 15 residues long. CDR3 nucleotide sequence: TGTGCCAGCAGCTCCGGGGGGCGCGAAAATTCACCCCTCCACTTT. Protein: CASSSGGRENSPLHF.

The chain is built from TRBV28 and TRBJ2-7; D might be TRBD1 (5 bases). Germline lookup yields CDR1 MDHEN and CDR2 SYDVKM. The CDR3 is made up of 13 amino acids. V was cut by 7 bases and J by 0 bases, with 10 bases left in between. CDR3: CASITRGSYEQYF. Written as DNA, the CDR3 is TGTGCCAGCATAACAAGGGGCTCCTACGAGCAGTACTTC.

CDR3 loop: CATSMEQPYEQYF. The CDR3 DNA follows: TGTGCCACCAGCATGGAACAGCCCTACGAGCAGTACTTC. The chain combines TRBV15 with TRBJ2-5; unclear D gene. The DNA matches TRBJ2-7 better at its end, which makes the J call doubtful. This CDR3 has 13 residues. The germline gives CDR1 LNHNV, CDR2 YYDKDF (reference sequence).

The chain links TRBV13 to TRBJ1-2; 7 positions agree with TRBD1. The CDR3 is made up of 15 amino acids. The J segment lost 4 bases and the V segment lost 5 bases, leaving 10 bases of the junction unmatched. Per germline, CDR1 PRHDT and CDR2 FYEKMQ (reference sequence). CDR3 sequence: CASSQGQPSVYGYTF. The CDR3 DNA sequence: TGTGCCAGCAGCCAGGGACAGCCCTCTGTCTATGGCTACACCTTC. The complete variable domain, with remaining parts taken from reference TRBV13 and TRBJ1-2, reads AAGVIQSPRHLIKEKRETATLKCYPIPRHDTVYWYQQGPGQDPQFLISFYEKMQSDKGSIPDRFSAQQFSDYHSELNMSSLELGDSALYFCASSQGQPSVYGYTFGSGTRLTVV.

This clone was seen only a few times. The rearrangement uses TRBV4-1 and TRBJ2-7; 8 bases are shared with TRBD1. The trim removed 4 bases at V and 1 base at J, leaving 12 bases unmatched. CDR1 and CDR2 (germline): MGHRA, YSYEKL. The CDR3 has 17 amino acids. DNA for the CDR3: TGCGCCAGCAGCCGAAGGGATGACAGGGGACTTTCCTACGAGCAGTACTTC. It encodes CASSRRDDRGLSYEQYF.

The CDR3 reads CASGRDSLNTGELFF. DNA of the CDR3: TGTGCTAGTGGTCGGGACAGCCTGAACACCGGGGAGCTGTTTTTT. The chain has TRBV12-5 and TRBJ2-2; 7 positions agree with TRBD1. After removal of 5 bases from V and 1 base from J, the junction contained 4 bases not matched to a gene. The V gene's germline CDR1 is LGHNT and CDR2 FRNRAP. The CDR3 runs 15 residues.